A selection of T cell receptor beta chains follows, all from one sample in a study of T cells in Graves' hyperthyroidism and ophthalmopathy. In TCRdb, the multiplex PCR reads were re-called with MiXCR into one record per CDR3 protein. The sample contains just under 750,000 distinct CDR3 sequences, about 35% of which appear only once. The sample taken for sequencing was blood. The receptors stem from a woman aged 40 to 55 with Graves' hyperthyroidism. The CDR3 runs from the conserved cysteine through the conserved F or W. D genes are given only for firm matches. Clone sizes are given selectively: once, few, many, or a class where the clone is expanded.

j_call d_call cdr3_length clone_size v_call cdr3_nt cdr3_aa
TRBJ1-2 - 12 - TRBV19 TGTGCCAGTAGTAGTGGACTGATTGGCTACACCTTC CASSSGLIGYTF
TRBJ1-6 TRBD1 17 once TRBV7-8 TGCGCCAGCAGCCAAGGGTCCAGGGGGATTTTTAATTCACCCCTCCACTTT CASSQGSRGIFNSPLHF
TRBJ2-2 TRBD2 18 - TRBV5-4 TGTGCCAGCAGTTACTCATCGAGCGGGAGAGCGAACACCGGGGAGCTGTTTTTT CASSYSSSGRANTGELFF
TRBJ2-3 - 11 once TRBV19 TGTGCCAGTCTTAGGGCAGATACGCAGTATTTT CASLRADTQYF
TRBJ2-6 - 18 - TRBV7-9 TGTGCCAGCAGCTTAAGTGACCAGGGAACCTCTGGGGCCAACGTCCTGACTTTC CASSLSDQGTSGANVLTF
TRBJ1-2 - 15 many TRBV14 TGTGCCAGCAGCCCCGGACCGAGTGCTAACTATGGCTACACCTTC CASSPGPSANYGYTF
TRBJ2-5 TRBD2 14 - TRBV7-2 TGTGCCAGCAGCTCGATAGCGGGGGCGGAGGCCCAGTACTTC CASSSIAGAEAQYF
TRBJ2-7 - 14 - TRBV6-5 TGTGCCAGCAGTCCCGAGAGGATGGGTCACGAGCAGTACTTC CASSPERMGHEQYF
TRBJ1-3 TRBD1 16 - TRBV6-6 TGTGCCAGCAGTTACCCCCTCGGACAGGGAGGTAACACCATATATTTT CASSYPLGQGGNTIYF
TRBJ1-1 - 16 few TRBV25-1 TGTGCCAGCAGCCAAGATGCCGGGTCTGGGAACACTGAAGCTTTCTTT CASSQDAGSGNTEAFF
TRBJ2-6 TRBD1 16 - TRBV24-1 TGTGCCACCAGTGACCCCCGGACAGGGAGGGCCAACGTCCTGACTTTC CATSDPRTGRANVLTF
TRBJ1-1 - 13 many TRBV10-3 TGTGCCATCAGTGTAGCAGGGAACACTGAAGCTTTCTTT CAISVAGNTEAFF
TRBJ2-2 TRBD1 14 - TRBV5-1 TGCGCCAGCAGCAAACAGGGGAGCCCCGGGGAGCTGTTTTTT CASSKQGSPGELFF
TRBJ1-5 - 14 many TRBV24-1 TGTGCCACCAGTGAACCCCCGAGCAATCAGCCCCAGCATTTT CATSEPPSNQPQHF
TRBJ1-2 TRBD1 16 many TRBV19 TGTGCCAGTAGTCCCGGAGGGGTGACAGGGAGCACGGGCTACACCTTC CASSPGGVTGSTGYTF
TRBJ1-2 TRBD1 13 many TRBV7-9 TGTGCCAGCAGAGAGGACAGGAGCGATGGCTACACCTTC CASREDRSDGYTF
TRBJ1-2 TRBD1 14 many TRBV10-3 TGTGCCTGCGCCCCGGGACAGGGAGACGGTGGCTACACCTTC CACAPGQGDGGYTF